The 15 T cell receptor beta chains given below trace back to one sample, sequenced in a study of T-cell memory formation after mild COVID-19. In TCRdb, the 5' RACE reads were re-called with MiXCR into one record per CDR3 protein. The sample lists 350,000 to 550,000 distinct CDR3 sequences, roughly 18% occurring once. Sequenced input: PBMCs or a T cell subset sorted from them (not recorded which). Every receptor here comes from a man between 18 and 29 years old who had mild COVID-19 (a few samples of this study predate the infection). Cell type and time point are not known.

This clonotype was counted a few times. This chain uses TRBV10-3 with TRBJ1-5; D remains ambiguous. The CDR3 spans 15 residues. Trimming removed 2 bases from V and 1 base from J, with 9 bases in between. CDR1 and CDR2 (germline): ENHRY, SYGVKD. The CDR3 loop reads CAISETDRSNQPQHF. The CDR3 DNA is TGTGCCATCAGTGAGACGGACCGAAGCAATCAGCCCCAGCATTTT.

The chain uses TRBV6-5 and TRBJ1-1; TRBD1 is a possible D gene (5 bases). Germline values: CDR1 MNHEY, CDR2 SVGAGI. V was clipped by 0 bases and J by 4 bases, with 15 bases between them. The CDR3 has 16 amino acids. CDR3 DNA: TGTGCCAGCAGTTACTCGAGGTTCAGGGAAGGCACTGAAGCTTTCTTT. Protein sequence: CASSYSRFREGTEAFF.

V is TRBV5-1 and J is TRBJ2-7; possibly TRBD1 for D (6 bases). The germline V and J ends were trimmed by 0 bases and 6 bases, with 16 bases remaining between them. This CDR3 comprises 15 residues. In germline, CDR1 is SGHRS, CDR2 YFSETQ. DNA for the CDR3: TGCGCCAGCAGCTTGGACGGAAATTACAGGGCCGAGCAGTACTTC. Protein product: CASSLDGNYRAEQYF.

The chain uses TRBV29-1 and TRBJ2-7; the match to TRBD1 covers 7 bases. This CDR3 has 12 residues. V lost 8 bases to trimming and J lost 3 bases; unmatched junction nucleotides: 7. The V gene's germline CDR1 is SQVTM and CDR2 ANQGSEA. The CDR3 protein is CSSLDRNYEQYF. CDR3 DNA sequence: TGCAGCTCACTGGACAGGAACTACGAGCAGTACTTC.

This clonotype turned up a few times. V is TRBV3-1 and J is TRBJ1-5, with D unclear. The CDR3 contains 14 residues. With 4 bases removed from V and 6 bases from J, the gap between germline ends came to 13 bases. The germline CDR1 and CDR2 sequences are LGHDT and YNNKEL (reference sequence). The CDR3 DNA reads TGTGCCAGCAGCCCTCTCTCCCGGGGTCAGCCCCAGCATTTT. Encoded protein: CASSPLSRGQPQHF. The full variable domain, its missing parts supplied by reference TRBV3-1 and TRBJ1-5, is DTAVSQTPKYLVTQMGNDKSIKCEQNLGHDTMYWYKQDSKKFLKIMFSYNNKELIINETVPNRFSPKSPDKAHLNLHINSLELGDSAVYFCASSPLSRGQPQHFGDGTRLSIL.

CDR3 bases: TGCGCCAGCAGCCAAGAATTGACAGCGGCCTACAATGAGCAGTTCTTC. This sequence encodes CASSQELTAAYNEQFF. This chain joins TRBV4-1 and TRBJ2-1; D might be TRBD1 or TRBD2, each matching 5 bases. The V gene's germline CDR1 is MGHRA and CDR2 YSYEKL. The CDR3 is 16 amino acids. V was trimmed by 0 bases and J by 2 bases, leaving 11 bases between them.

This clonotype was counted only a few times. V is TRBV29-1 and J is TRBJ2-3; possible D gene TRBD2, 6 bases. The germline V gene has CDR1 SQVTM and CDR2 ANQGSEA. This CDR3 has 14 residues. V lost 5 bases, J lost 0 bases, and 12 bases lay in between. The DNA of the CDR3 is TGCAGCGTTCGGGGGAGGATTAGCACAGATACGCAGTATTTT. Translation gives CSVRGRISTDTQYF.

This clonotype has a count of ten or more. This chain joins TRBV6-1 and TRBJ2-3; TRBD1 matches 8 bases. V lost 2 bases, J lost 2 bases, and 6 bases stayed unmatched. This CDR3 has 16 amino acids. Germline CDR1 MNHNS, CDR2 SASEGT. The CDR3 sequence is CASSERKDRVTDTQYF. Written as DNA, the CDR3 is TGTGCCAGCAGTGAAAGGAAGGACAGGGTCACAGATACGCAGTATTTT.

In its sample, this clonotype was seen a few times. The chain links TRBV5-1 to TRBJ2-3; TRBD1 matches at 9 bases. The CDR3 runs to 17 residues. Germline CDR1 SGHRS, CDR2 YFSETQ. J was trimmed by 2 bases and V by 0 bases; bases with no gene match: 7. The CDR3 loop is CASSLARQGGLTDTQYF. In nucleotides, the CDR3 is TGCGCCAGCAGCTTGGCCCGACAGGGGGGTCTCACAGATACGCAGTATTTT.

The sample holds many counts of this clonotype. The rearrangement uses TRBV4-2 and TRBJ1-2; D perhaps matches TRBD1 (6 bases). CDR1 LGHNA and CDR2 YNFKEQ come from the germline V gene. V lost 4 bases and J 5 bases, leaving 14 bases between the germline ends. The CDR3 loop spans 14 amino acids. CDR3 coding DNA: TGTGCCAGCAGCCGGGAGGGGGACCTTTATGGCTACACCTTC. Amino acid sequence: CASSREGDLYGYTF.

The chain joins TRBV6-6 to TRBJ2-7; TRBD1 matches 11 bases. In germline, CDR1 is MNHNY, CDR2 SVGAGI (reference sequence). CDR3 length: 16 residues. The junction had 5 bases not matched to a gene; V was cut back by 0 bases and J by 4 bases. The CDR3 spells CASSYSRDRGFYEQYV. The DNA for the CDR3 is TGTGCCAGCAGTTACTCGAGGGACAGGGGGTTTTACGAGCAGTACGTC.

This clonotype was observed a few times. This chain uses TRBV3-1 with TRBJ2-7; TRBD1 matches 9 bases. The CDR3 extends over 14 amino acids. The germline CDR1 and CDR2 sequences are LGHDT and YNNKEL (reference sequence). After removal of 10 bases from V and 5 bases from J, the junction contained 12 bases not matched to a gene. CDR3: CATKARDRDNEQYF. The CDR3 coding sequence is TGTGCCACCAAAGCGAGGGACAGGGACAACGAGCAGTACTTC.

As concerns this clonotype: Sequence at one end of the junction differs from germline and may be a read error. This chain uses TRBV29-1 with TRBJ2-7; TRBD2 matches at 9 bases. This CDR3 spans 14 amino acids. Germline V gene sequence: CDR1 SQVTM, CDR2 ANQGSEA. CDR3 nucleotides: TGCAGCGTTGAGAGGCGGGGGGGTTCCTCCGAGCAGTACTTC. Translation gives CSVERRGGSSEQYF.

The gene calls are TRBV9 and TRBJ2-2; 7 bases are a match to TRBD1. Germline CDR1 is SGDLS and CDR2 is YYNGEE. After removal of 1 base from V and 4 bases from J, the junction contained 4 bases not matched to a gene. This CDR3 contains 15 residues. The CDR3 coding sequence is TGTGCCAGCAGCGTAACAGGGGCCGGCACCGGGGAGCTGTTTTTT. This encodes CASSVTGAGTGELFF.

Only a few counts were recorded for this clonotype. V and J are TRBV7-9 and TRBJ2-7; the D is unclear. CDR3 length equals 12 residues. V lost 3 bases and J 2 bases, leaving 5 bases between the germline ends. Per germline, CDR1 SEHNR and CDR2 FQNEAQ (reference sequence). CDR3 sequence reads: CASSFGPYEQYF. In DNA form, the CDR3 reads TGTGCCAGCAGCTTCGGCCCCTACGAGCAGTACTTC.